This T cell receptor (beta chain) was obtained from a study of T cell repertoires in cytomegalovirus infection. One entry per CDR3 protein results from TCRdb running MiXCR on the reads. The sample contains approximately 350,000 distinct CDR3 sequences, about 35% of which appear only once. This clonotype was detected ten times or more. What it recognizes is unknown. The clonotype was recovered from a human donor in good health (CMV status not recorded). Some clones in this sample may be carry-over from other donors' samples. Source: cultured PBMCs, taken from culture after CMV antigen stimulation.

In DNA, the CDR3 is TGTGCCAGCAGCTTAGGGGGGGCGGGGGGACACCAAGAGACCCAGTACTTC. It specifies CASSLGGAGGHQETQYF. This rearrangement joins TRBV7-8 to TRBJ2-5; 8 nucleotides align to TRBD2. Germline CDR1 reads SGHVS; CDR2 reads FQNEAQ. The CDR3 loop spans 17 amino acids. Trimming cost V 1 base and J 0 bases; bases outside gene matches: 7.